These 16 T cell receptor beta chains were all obtained from the same sample, sequenced in a study of blood T cell repertoires in COVID-19. Here immunoSEQ multiplex PCR was the method, and the copy in TCRdb shows in-frame clones only, minus some. The data contain about 330,000 clones, 85% to 90% of them singletons. What was sequenced was PBMCs or T cells enriched from blood (not recorded which). Source of these receptors: a woman aged 18-35 years who had recovered from COVID-19.

The rearrangement joins TRBV12-3 or TRBV12-4 to TRBJ2-7; the D gene is possibly TRBD1 (6 bases). The CDR3 totals 13 residues. V was shortened by 3 bases and J by 4 bases, with 10 bases between the two germline ends. The CDR3, as DNA: TGTGCCAGCAGTTTGAGCAGGGGTTACGAGCAGTACTTC. Translated, it gives CASSLSRGYEQYF.

The gene calls are TRBV30 and TRBJ1-6; the match to TRBD1 covers 7 bases. The germline V gene has CDR1 GTSNPN and CDR2 SVGIG (reference sequence). V was pared by 7 bases and J by 5 bases, with 2 bases of the junction left unmatched. This CDR3 has 12 residues. CDR3 bases: TGTGCCTCAGGGGGAAATAATTCACCCCTCCACTTT. Amino acids: CASGGNNSPLHF.

The chain is built from TRBV7-2 and TRBJ2-1; no reliable D call. The CDR3 runs to 16 residues. V lost 3 bases and J 1 base, leaving 13 bases between the germline ends. Germline V CDR1 and CDR2: SGHTA, FQGNSA. CDR3 sequence (DNA): TGTGCCAGCAGCTTGGCTGTCGGCAGGTCCTACAATGAGCAGTTCTTC. It translates to CASSLAVGRSYNEQFF.

The chain recombines TRBV7-8 with TRBJ2-7, with D possibly being TRBD1 (6 bases). This CDR3 is 14 amino acids long. Germline V CDR1 and CDR2: SGHVS, FQNEAQ. V gave up 6 bases and J gave up 1 base, with 13 bases separating them. The CDR3 spells CASSQNRESYEQYF. DNA for the CDR3: TGTGCCAGCAGTCAAAACAGGGAGTCCTACGAGCAGTACTTC.

The V call is TRBV7-8, the J call TRBJ1-4; D is unclear. This CDR3 is built from 14 residues. Trimming took off 5 bases at V and 5 bases at J, with 12 bases between the two ends. In germline, CDR1 is SGHVS, CDR2 FQNEAQ. CDR3 sequence: CASSPNTINEKLFF. The CDR3 DNA reads TGTGCCAGCAGCCCGAACACAATAAATGAAAAACTGTTTTTT.

This sequence joins TRBV30 and TRBJ1-5; 7 bases fit TRBD1. Germline lookup yields CDR1 GTSNPN and CDR2 SVGIG (reference sequence). The CDR3 consists of 13 residues. Trimming removed 1 base from V and 6 bases from J; junction bases left unmatched: 3. The DNA for the CDR3 is TGTGCCTGGAGTGCAGGGGGTGGTCAGCCCCAGCATTTT. As protein: CAWSAGGGQPQHF. Supplemented by reference TRBV30 and TRBJ1-5, the full variable domain reads SQTIHQWPATLVQPVGSPLSLECTVEGTSNPNLYWYRQAAGRGLQLLFYSVGIGQISSEVPQNLSASRPQDRQFILSSKKLLLSDSGFYLCAWSAGGGQPQHFGDGTRLSIL.

The J gene is TRBJ2-3, the V gene TRBV5-6, with 8 bases aligning to TRBD1. The CDR3 covers 16 residues. With 2 bases clipped from V and 0 bases from J, the junction kept 5 bases outside the gene matches. Germline V lookup: CDR1 SGHDT, CDR2 YYEEEE. The CDR3 DNA is TGTGCCAGCAGCTTCAGGACAGGGACGAGCACAGATACGCAGTATTTT. It encodes CASSFRTGTSTDTQYF.

The V and J genes are TRBV30 and TRBJ1-3, with 7 bases lining up with TRBD1. Germline CDR1 is GTSNPN and CDR2 is SVGIG (reference sequence). The V and J ends lost 5 bases and 2 bases, in that order; junction bases with no gene match: 9. This CDR3 has 15 amino acids. This chain's CDR3 is CAWYYRGSPGNTIYF. The CDR3 DNA reads TGTGCCTGGTACTACAGGGGATCCCCTGGAAACACCATATATTTT. Supplemented by reference TRBV30 and TRBJ1-3, the full variable domain reads SQTIHQWPATLVQPVGSPLSLECTVEGTSNPNLYWYRQAAGRGLQLLFYSVGIGQISSEVPQNLSASRPQDRQFILSSKKLLLSDSGFYLCAWYYRGSPGNTIYFGEGSWLTVV.

This clone occurred once. J is TRBJ1-1 and V is TRBV12-3 or TRBV12-4; 7 bases fit TRBD1. The CDR3 length is 13 residues. J gave up 8 bases and V 1 base, and 4 bases lay outside the gene matches. The CDR3 sequence is CASSLGAGGEAFF. The CDR3 nucleotides are TGTGCCAGCAGTTTAGGGGCAGGGGGAGAAGCTTTCTTT.

The chain links TRBV25-1 to TRBJ1-1; TRBD1 might be the D (5 bases). This CDR3 is built from 14 residues. The ends were cut back, 3 bases at V and 1 base at J, with 9 bases in the middle. Germline V CDR1 and CDR2: MGHDK, SYGVNS. The CDR3 loop reads CASSEVGRNTEAFF. Written as DNA, the CDR3 is TGTGCCAGCAGTGAGGTGGGGCGGAACACTGAAGCTTTCTTT. The full variable domain, in which reference TRBV25-1 and TRBJ1-1 provide the parts outside the CDR3, is EADIYQTPRYLVIGTGKKITLECSQTMGHDKMYWYQQDPGMELHLIHYSYGVNSTEKGDLSSESTVSRIRTEHFPLTLESARPSHTSQYLCASSEVGRNTEAFFGQGTRLTVV.

This clone came up once. This chain uses TRBV29-1 with TRBJ1-4, with a tentative D call TRBD1 (6 bases). In germline, CDR1 is SQVTM, CDR2 ANQGSEA. V was clipped by 6 bases and J by 7 bases, with 12 bases between them. The CDR3 length is 12 residues. CDR3 region: CSVGEGVEKLFF. The DNA for the CDR3 is TGCAGCGTGGGAGAGGGGGTTGAAAAACTGTTTTTT.

The chain carries TRBV3-1 (or the pseudogene TRBV3-2) and TRBJ1-1, with unresolved D. Germline values: CDR1 LGHDT, CDR2 YNNKEL (reference sequence). The CDR3 has 16 amino acids. V shed 4 bases and J shed 0 bases, with 15 bases lying between them. CDR3 protein: CASSLDPVRVNTEAFF. In DNA form, the CDR3 reads TGTGCCAGCAGCCTCGATCCCGTCCGGGTGAACACTGAAGCTTTCTTT.

This chain joins TRBV2 and TRBJ1-1; 8 bases map to TRBD1. J was trimmed by 6 bases and V by 4 bases; bases with no gene match: 10. CDR1 is SNHLY and CDR2 is FYNNEI in the germline V gene. This CDR3 spans 15 amino acids. Here the CDR3 reads CASSVKAGGMPEAFF. In DNA, the CDR3 is TGTGCCAGCAGTGTTAAGGCAGGGGGCATGCCTGAAGCTTTCTTT.

The chain carries TRBV2 and TRBJ1-5; D gene ambiguous. V dropped 2 bases and J dropped 11 bases, with 19 bases sitting between them. Germline CDR1 and CDR2: SNHLY and FYNNEI. This CDR3 is built from 15 residues. CDR3 sequence (DNA): TGTGCCAGCAGTGAACTCGTACAAGGTCGGGTGGCCCAGCATTTT. Amino acid sequence: CASSELVQGRVAQHF.

The V and J genes are TRBV6-1 and TRBJ2-1; TRBD1 matches at 8 bases. Germline values: CDR1 MNHNS, CDR2 SASEGT. The CDR3 sequence is 15 residues long. The V and J ends lost 1 base and 5 bases, in that order; junction bases with no gene match: 4. The CDR3 reads CASSEVGQAHNEQFF. The CDR3 DNA reads as TGTGCCAGCAGTGAAGTGGGACAGGCTCACAATGAGCAGTTCTTC.

The chain is built from TRBV28 and TRBJ1-4; 7 bases fit TRBD1. CDR3 length equals 14 residues. The germline V gene encodes CDR1 MDHEN and CDR2 SYDVKM. V was clipped by 5 bases and J by 5 bases; unmatched bases: 5. The CDR3 bases are TGTGCCAGCAGTCGACAGGGCTTAAATGAAAAACTGTTTTTT. Translation gives CASSRQGLNEKLFF.